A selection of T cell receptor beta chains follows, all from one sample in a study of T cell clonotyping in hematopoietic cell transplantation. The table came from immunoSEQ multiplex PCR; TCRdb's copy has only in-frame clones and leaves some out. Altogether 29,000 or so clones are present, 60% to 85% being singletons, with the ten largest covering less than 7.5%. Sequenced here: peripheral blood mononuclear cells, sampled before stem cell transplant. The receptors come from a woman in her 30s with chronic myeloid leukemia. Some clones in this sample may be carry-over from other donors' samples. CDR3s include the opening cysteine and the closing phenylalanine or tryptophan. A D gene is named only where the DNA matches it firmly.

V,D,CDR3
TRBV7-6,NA,CASSFRRDINSPLHF
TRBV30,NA,CAWSVLGVSFYGYTF
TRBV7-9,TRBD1,CASDRDTIYF
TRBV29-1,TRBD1,CSGQGQANTEAFF
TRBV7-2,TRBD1,CASSLGSDRLQETQYF
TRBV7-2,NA,CASSLVPTYEQYF
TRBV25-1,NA,CASSKRGAKNIQYF
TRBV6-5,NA,CASSYLREQYF
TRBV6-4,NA,CASSDSEGNNEQFF
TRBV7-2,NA,CASSLALYGYTF
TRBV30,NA,CAWSRGPGSNQPQHF
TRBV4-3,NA,CASSLGTGELFF
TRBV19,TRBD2,CASSAASGGGNEQFF
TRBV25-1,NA,CASSEWYRQETQYF
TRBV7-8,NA,CASSFSWTGGEAFF
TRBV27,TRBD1,CASSSGGGGYTF
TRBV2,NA,CASSGARGDTQYF
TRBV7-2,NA,CASSLAKNREQYF
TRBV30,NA,CAWSVSLIPGKETQYF
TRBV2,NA,CASSVEGSAINEQFF
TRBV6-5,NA,CATSSPGSNQPQHF
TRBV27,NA,CASSLLGDQGVDTQYF
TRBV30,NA,CAWISSGNKAFF
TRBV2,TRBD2,CASSDLAGPNEQYF
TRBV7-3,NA,CASSFLGALDTQYF
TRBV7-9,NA,CASSRTGRGPPYTF
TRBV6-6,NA,CASSPSGNTIYF
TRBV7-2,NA,CASSPHSGNTIYF
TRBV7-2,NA,CASSARDYNEQFF
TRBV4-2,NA,CASSQDRELGRQRDGYTF
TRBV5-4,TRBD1,CASKQGALAPLHF
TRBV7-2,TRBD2,CASSRIAGRGSYEQYF
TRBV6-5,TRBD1,CASSYSTGGFGSPLHF
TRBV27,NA,CASSSQSVRGAFF
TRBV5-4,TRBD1,CASSWDRDEQYF
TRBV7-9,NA,CASTTAQGRNSPLHF
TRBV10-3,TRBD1,CAISAPRDRVSYGYTF
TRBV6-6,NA,CASSRGVTEAFF
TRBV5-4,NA,CASSLKSKENTEAFF
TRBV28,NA,CASQEVTLGENTEAFF
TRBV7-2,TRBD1,CASSPGLGTGVFVLTF
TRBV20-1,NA,CSARDLGGYTF
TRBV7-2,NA,CASSLSRAANYGYTF
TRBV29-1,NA,CSVVQGDTGETQYF
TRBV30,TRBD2,CAWTTFLAGKNEQYF
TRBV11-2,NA,CASSLVDFPSYEQYF
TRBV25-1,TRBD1,CASRPDRGSRSGYTF
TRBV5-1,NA,CASSFSREETQYF
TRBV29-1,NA,CSVAVNTEAFF
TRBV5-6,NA,CASSLTVFTDTQYF
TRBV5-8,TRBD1,CASSLGGTGLMTQYF
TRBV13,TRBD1,CASSPQGAFVRYEQYF
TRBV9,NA,CASSPTGGTQAEAFF
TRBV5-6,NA,CASSLVGATYEQYF